Listed below are T cell receptor beta chains from one sample, sequenced in a study of T cell responses to AZD1222 COVID-19 vaccine. Sequencing was performed with immunoSEQ multiplex PCR; in TCRdb, only in-frame clones are kept and a portion is missing. The repertoire holds under 200,000 clones, with 88% as singletons. Material: peripheral blood, obtained 28 days after the second AZD1222 dose. Receptors were obtained from an adult who received the AZD1222 COVID-19 vaccine. The CDR3 runs from the conserved cysteine through the conserved F or W. The D gene is left open where the match is weak. Some rows have no size entry. The others give once, few or many, or a class for an expanded clone.

TRBV9	TRBJ2-2	.	once	TGTGCCAGCAGCGTTTTAGCGGACCCGAACACCGGGGAGCTGTTTTTT	CASSVLADPNTGELFF
TRBV9	TRBJ2-7	TRBD2	.	TGTGCCAGCAGCCCACTAGCGGGAGGCTACGAGCAGTACTTC	CASSPLAGGYEQYF
TRBV5-1	TRBJ1-4	TRBD1	.	TGCGCCAGCAGCTTGGACAGGGGTGTGGAAAAACTGTTTTTT	CASSLDRGVEKLFF
TRBV5-1	TRBJ2-7	.	.	TGCGCCAGCAGCTTGCTCCCGGGGGGCGTCGACGAGCAGTACTTC	CASSLLPGGVDEQYF
TRBV5-5	TRBJ1-2	.	.	TGTGCCAGCAGCTTTACGGTTCTGGACAGAGCTAACTATGGCTACACCTTC	CASSFTVLDRANYGYTF
TRBV11-3	TRBJ2-6	.	.	TGTGCCAGCAGCTTATTCGGAGGGGGCGCTGGTGGGGCCAACGTCCTGACTTTC	CASSLFGGGAGGANVLTF
TRBV9	TRBJ1-3	.	.	TGTGCCAGCAGCGTAGGTGGAGGATCGACCATATATTTT	CASSVGGGSTIYF
TRBV2	TRBJ1-1	.	once	TGTGCCAGCAGCGGAAAAAGCTATGGCACTGAAGCTTTCTTT	CASSGKSYGTEAFF
TRBV15	TRBJ2-1	TRBD2	.	TGTGCCACCAGCAGAGCAGGGGCGGGAGGGTACGGAGAGCAGTTCTTC	CATSRAGAGGYGEQFF
TRBV6-2/TRBV6-3	TRBJ2-3	.	.	TGTGCCAGCAGTTACTCGTCGGCGGGAACCTCAGATACGCAGTATTTT	CASSYSSAGTSDTQYF
TRBV14	TRBJ1-1	.	.	TGTGCCAGCAGCCCCCCGGGTGCAGGGATGTGGACTGAAGCTTTCTTT	CASSPPGAGMWTEAFF
TRBV24-1	TRBJ2-5	TRBD1	.	TGTGCCACCAGTGAAGCGACAGGGGTAGAGACCCAGTACTTC	CATSEATGVETQYF
TRBV11-3	TRBJ2-2	.	.	TGTGCCAGCAGCTTAGGGATCCCGAACACCGGGGAGCTGTTTTTT	CASSLGIPNTGELFF
TRBV7-2	TRBJ2-5	TRBD1	.	TGTGCCAGCAGCTTAGTGGGGACAGGGGCAGAGACCCAGTACTTC	CASSLVGTGAETQYF
TRBV15	TRBJ1-3	.	once	TGTGCCACCAGCAGAGATTCGGCAAAATCTGGAAACACCATATATTTT	CATSRDSAKSGNTIYF
TRBV6-2/TRBV6-3	TRBJ2-7	.	.	TGTGCCAGCAGTTACTCCCGGGCGGGTTACGAGCAGTACTTC	CASSYSRAGYEQYF
TRBV6-5	TRBJ1-2	.	.	TGTGCCAGCGGCCCGCGGGGGTTTTATGGCTACACCTTC	CASGPRGFYGYTF
TRBV28	TRBJ1-5	.	.	TGTGCCAGCAGTTTGGTCAGGGGATATAGCAATCAGCCCCAGCATTTT	CASSLVRGYSNQPQHF
TRBV7-2	TRBJ1-5	.	few	TGTGCCAGCAACACCGACGGGCCAGGCGGGCAGCCCCAGCATTTT	CASNTDGPGGQPQHF
TRBV25-1	TRBJ2-2	TRBD1	.	TGTGCCAGCAGTGAACAGGGGGCAGGCACCGGGGAGCTGTTTTTT	CASSEQGAGTGELFF
TRBV27	TRBJ2-2	TRBD1	.	TGTGCCAGCAGTTTATTGGGACAGATCCCCGGGGAGCTGTTTTTT	CASSLLGQIPGELFF
TRBV28	TRBJ1-1	TRBD1	.	TGTGCCAGCAGTCTGCACACAGGGGGCGGCACTGAAGCTTTCTTT	CASSLHTGGGTEAFF
TRBV3-1/TRBV3-2	TRBJ2-6	.	.	TGTGCCAGCAGCCCGCTCACCGGGGCCAACGTCCTGACTTTC	CASSPLTGANVLTF
TRBV7-2	TRBJ1-5	.	once	TGTGCCAGCAGCTTCTCGGTAGGACGGCCAAATCAGCCCCAGCATTTT	CASSFSVGRPNQPQHF
TRBV6-5	TRBJ2-5	TRBD1	.	TGTGCCAGCAGTTTCGGGGACAGGGCTGGGGAAGAGACCCAGTACTTC	CASSFGDRAGEETQYF
TRBV12-3/TRBV12-4	TRBJ2-7	.	.	TGTGCCAGCAGTTTGGGTGGGGGCGAGCAGTACTTC	CASSLGGGEQYF